This entry lists 14 T cell receptor beta chains sequenced from one sample in a study of blood T cells in healthy people across ages. Then a second PCR, running about 7 to 11 cycles, was carried out with a sample-barcoded 5' primer and a J-beta primer mix. TCRdb reanalysed the 5' RACE reads using MiXCR and keeps one entry per CDR3 protein. Of about 650,000 distinct CDR3 sequences in the sample, less than 40% were seen once. Material: blood. These receptors all come from a woman at least 80 years old in good health.

V gene TRBV5-1 combines with J gene TRBJ2-5; 9 nucleotides agree with TRBD2. The ends lost 0 bases at V and 2 bases at J; junction bases unmatched: 5. The CDR3 runs 16 residues. Germline V gene data show CDR1 as SGHRS and CDR2 as YFSETQ. In DNA, the CDR3 is TGCGCCAGCAGCTTGGGGGCGGGGGGGAGTCAAGAGACCCAGTACTTC. Translated, it gives CASSLGAGGSQETQYF.

The rearrangement uses TRBV12-3 or TRBV12-4 and TRBJ2-5; 8 positions match TRBD1. This CDR3 has 15 residues. Germline trimming cut 5 bases from V and 5 bases from J; bases unmatched to any gene: 10. The CDR3 region has the DNA TGTGCCAGCAGTCCCGACAGGGGAAGTGGGGAGACCCAGTACTTC. It translates to CASSPDRGSGETQYF.

This clonotype was observed a few times. The chain recombines TRBV20-1 with TRBJ1-6; 9 bases line up with TRBD1. V shed 3 bases, J shed 6 bases, and the junction held 6 bases outside the gene matches. Germline V gene lookup returns CDR1 DFQATT and CDR2 SNEGSKA (reference sequence). The CDR3 consists of 15 residues. The CDR3 region has the DNA TGCAGTGCTAGGAGTGACAGGGGGTCTAATTCACCCCTCCACTTT. This gives the protein CSARSDRGSNSPLHF.

This clonotype was seen ten or more times. V and J are TRBV30 and TRBJ2-7; tentatively, D is TRBD1 (5 bases). V lost 2 bases and J 2 bases, leaving 10 bases between the germline ends. CDR3 length equals 13 residues. Germline lookup yields CDR1 GTSNPN and CDR2 SVGIG (reference sequence). The CDR3 spells CAWSMGQAYEQYF. CDR3 DNA sequence: TGTGCCTGGAGTATGGGGCAAGCCTACGAGCAGTACTTC.

This clonotype was observed at least ten times. The chain couples TRBV7-8 to TRBJ2-3, with 8 bases matching TRBD1. CDR1 is SGHVS, CDR2 FQNEAQ, per germline. Trimming at V came to 6 bases and at J to 2 bases, leaving 7 bases not matched to a gene. The CDR3 is made up of 15 amino acids. The CDR3 DNA follows: TGTGCCAGCAGGGGGACAGGACAGCACACAGATACGCAGTATTTT. It encodes CASRGTGQHTDTQYF.

This clonotype has more than one count but fewer than ten. The rearrangement links TRBV15 to TRBJ1-4; D is possibly TRBD1 (5 bases). Germline V lookup: CDR1 LNHNV, CDR2 YYDKDF (reference sequence). The CDR3 is 17 amino acids. Between the trimmed V and J ends, which lost 0 bases and 10 bases, there was a span of 21 bases. The CDR3, as DNA: TGTGCCACCAGCAGAGATCTGAGTTGGGGGTTTGCGGGAAAACTGTTTTTT. Amino acids: CATSRDLSWGFAGKLFF.

The chain recombines TRBV6-2 or TRBV6-3 with TRBJ2-3, with D maybe TRBD1 (5 bases). The germline V and J ends were trimmed by 8 bases and 6 bases, with 15 bases remaining between them. The CDR3 has 13 amino acids. In germline, CDR1 is MNHEY, CDR2 SVGEGT. The CDR3 reads CASDLGARDTQYF. In DNA form, the CDR3 reads TGTGCCAGCGACCTTGGGGCAAGGGATACGCAGTATTTT.

This clonotype has a count of ten or more. This chain joins TRBV20-1 and TRBJ1-2, with unresolved D. Germline V CDR1 and CDR2: DFQATT, SNEGSKA (reference sequence). The CDR3 length is 12 residues. V was cut by 3 bases and J by 1 base, with 6 bases left in between. The CDR3 is CSASSVNYGYTF. CDR3 nucleotides: TGCAGTGCTAGCTCGGTTAACTATGGCTACACCTTC.

This clonotype appeared many times. The chain employs TRBV20-1 and TRBJ2-7; D call uncertain. The length of the CDR3 is 14 residues. Trimming left V 3 bases short and J 0 bases short, with 12 bases between. CDR1 DFQATT and CDR2 SNEGSKA come from the germline V gene (reference sequence). Here the CDR3 reads CSASKAISSYEQYF. In DNA form, the CDR3 reads TGCAGTGCTAGTAAGGCTATAAGCTCCTACGAGCAGTACTTC.

This clonotype was recorded many times. V usage is TRBV7-3 and J usage is TRBJ2-5; D might be TRBD1 or TRBD2, each matching 5 bases. The CDR3 contains 13 residues. CDR1 SGHTA and CDR2 FQGTGA come from the germline V gene. Trimming shortened V by 3 bases and J by 3 bases, and 8 bases separated the two germline ends. This CDR3 reads CASSLGTEETQYF. The CDR3, as DNA: TGTGCCAGCAGCTTGGGGACGGAAGAGACCCAGTACTTC.

This clonotype was seen repeatedly, ten times or more. The chain uses TRBV7-2 and TRBJ2-2; TRBD1 matches 8 bases. Germline-derived CDR1 and CDR2 are SGHTA and FQGNSA. CDR3 length equals 13 residues. V was clipped by 11 bases and J by 5 bases; unmatched bases: 7. The CDR3 reads CACGQGTTGELFF. CDR3 bases: TGTGCCTGCGGACAGGGAACGACCGGGGAGCTGTTTTTT.

This sequence joins TRBV20-1 and TRBJ2-5; D uncertain. The assigned J gene may be wrong: the sequence end matches TRBJ2-1 better. The CDR3 has 12 amino acids. CDR1 and CDR2 (germline): DFQATT, SNEGSKA (reference sequence). The CDR3: CSAPTYQETQFF. For the CDR3, the DNA is TGCAGTGCCCCGACGTACCAAGAGACCCAGTTCTTC.

The V and J genes are TRBV7-2 and TRBJ1-2; 7 bases fit TRBD1. CDR1 is SGHTA, CDR2 FQGNSA, per germline. J lost 7 bases, V lost 5 bases, and 10 bases had no gene match. The CDR3 covers 14 residues. In DNA, the CDR3 is TGTGCCAGCAGCGCAGGACAGGTTGGAGGTGGCTACACCTTC. This codes for CASSAGQVGGGYTF.

Ten or more counts support this clonotype. The J gene is TRBJ2-7, the V gene TRBV6-1; D possibly corresponds to TRBD1 (5 bases). This CDR3 has 14 amino acids. The ends were cut back, 7 bases at V and 6 bases at J, with 19 bases in the middle. Germline CDR1 reads MNHNS; CDR2 reads SASEGT. The CDR3 spells CASILGVSAPEQYF. The CDR3 coding sequence is TGTGCCAGCATCCTAGGGGTATCCGCCCCCGAGCAGTACTTC.